This TCR beta chain emerged from a study of blood T cells in healthy people across ages. This clonotype came up a few times. Together with a sample-barcoded 5' primer, a J-beta primer mix was included in a second PCR lasting about 7 to 11 cycles. A tag from a template-switch adaptor with 12 random nucleotides marked each cDNA molecule. TCRdb fed the 5' RACE reads into MiXCR, producing one record per CDR3 protein. The table has fewer than 700,000 distinct CDR3 sequences, about 45% seen once. Per germline, CDR1 SGHTA and CDR2 FQGTGA. The CDR3 sequence is 14 residues long. V shed 6 bases, J shed 4 bases, and the junction held 6 bases outside the gene matches.

The sample taken for sequencing was blood. The V call is TRBV7-3, the J call TRBJ2-5; 9 bases map to TRBD1. The receptor was isolated from a man aged 80 or over in good health. The CDR3 sequence: CASSTTGGRETQYF. CDR3 in DNA: TGTGCCAGCAGTACTACAGGGGGCCGAGAGACCCAGTACTTC.